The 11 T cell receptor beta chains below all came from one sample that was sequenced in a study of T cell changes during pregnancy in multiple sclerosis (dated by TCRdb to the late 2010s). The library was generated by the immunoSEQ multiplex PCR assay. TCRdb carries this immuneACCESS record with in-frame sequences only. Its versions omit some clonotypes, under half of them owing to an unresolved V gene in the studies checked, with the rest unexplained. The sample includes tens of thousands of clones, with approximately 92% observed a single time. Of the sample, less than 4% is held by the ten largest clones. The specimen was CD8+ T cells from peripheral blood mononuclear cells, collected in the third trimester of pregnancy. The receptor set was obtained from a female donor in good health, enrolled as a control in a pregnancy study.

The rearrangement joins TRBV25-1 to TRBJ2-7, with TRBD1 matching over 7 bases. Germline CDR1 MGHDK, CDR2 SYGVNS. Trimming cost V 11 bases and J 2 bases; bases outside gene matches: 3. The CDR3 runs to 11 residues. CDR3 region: CAVGQAYEQYF. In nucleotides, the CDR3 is TGTGCCGTAGGACAGGCCTACGAGCAGTACTTC.

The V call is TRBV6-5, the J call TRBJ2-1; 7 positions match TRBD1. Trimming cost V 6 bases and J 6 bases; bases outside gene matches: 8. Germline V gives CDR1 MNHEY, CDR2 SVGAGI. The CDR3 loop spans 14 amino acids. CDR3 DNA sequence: TGTGCCAGCAGCCGGACAGGAATGGGCAATGAGCAGTTCTTC. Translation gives CASSRTGMGNEQFF.

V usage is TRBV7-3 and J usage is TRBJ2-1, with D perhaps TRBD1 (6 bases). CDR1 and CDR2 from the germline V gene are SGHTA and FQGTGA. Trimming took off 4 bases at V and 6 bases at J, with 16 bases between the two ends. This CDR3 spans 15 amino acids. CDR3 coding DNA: TGTGCCAGCAGCTCGACAGGTGGGTCCGGCAATGAGCAGTTCTTC. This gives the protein CASSSTGGSGNEQFF.

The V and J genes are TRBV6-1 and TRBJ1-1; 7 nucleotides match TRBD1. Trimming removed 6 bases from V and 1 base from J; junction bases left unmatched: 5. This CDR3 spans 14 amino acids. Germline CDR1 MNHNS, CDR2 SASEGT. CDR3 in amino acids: CASRRDSSNTEAFF. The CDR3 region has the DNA TGTGCCAGCAGAAGGGACAGCTCGAACACTGAAGCTTTCTTT.

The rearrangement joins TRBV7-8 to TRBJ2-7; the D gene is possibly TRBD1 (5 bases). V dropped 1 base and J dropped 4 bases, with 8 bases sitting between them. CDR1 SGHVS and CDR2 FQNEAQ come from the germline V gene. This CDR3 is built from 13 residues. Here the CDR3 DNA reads TGTGCCAGCAGCTTAGAGGCAGGGTACGAGCAGTACTTC. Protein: CASSLEAGYEQYF.

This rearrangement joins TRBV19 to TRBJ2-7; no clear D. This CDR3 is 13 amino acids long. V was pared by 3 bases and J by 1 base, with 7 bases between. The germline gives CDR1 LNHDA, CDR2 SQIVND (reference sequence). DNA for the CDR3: TGTGCCAGTAGTATGGGCAGTTCCTACGAGCAGTACTTC. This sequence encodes CASSMGSSYEQYF. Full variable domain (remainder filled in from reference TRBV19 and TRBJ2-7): DGGITQSPKYLFRKEGQNVTLSCEQNLNHDAMYWYRQDPGQGLRLIYYSQIVNDFQKGDIAEGYSVSREKKESFPLTVTSAQKNPTAFYLCASSMGSSYEQYFGPGTRLTVT.

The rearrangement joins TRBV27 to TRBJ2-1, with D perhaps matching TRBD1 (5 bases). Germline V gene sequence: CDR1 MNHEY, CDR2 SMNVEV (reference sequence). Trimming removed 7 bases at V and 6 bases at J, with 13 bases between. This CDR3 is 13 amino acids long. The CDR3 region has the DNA TGTGCCAGCACCCAGGGCGGACGCAATGAGCAGTTCTTC. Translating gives CASTQGGRNEQFF.

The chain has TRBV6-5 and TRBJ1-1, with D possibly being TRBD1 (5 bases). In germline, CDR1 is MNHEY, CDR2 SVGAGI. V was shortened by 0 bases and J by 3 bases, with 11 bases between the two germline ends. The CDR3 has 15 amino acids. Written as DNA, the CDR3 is TGTGCCAGCAGTTACTCGTGGGGGGGGGACACTGAAGCTTTCTTT. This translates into CASSYSWGGDTEAFF.

The CDR3: CASSFSRDRGPPGYTF. The CDR3 DNA follows: TGTGCCAGCAGCTTTTCTCGGGACAGGGGGCCTCCTGGCTACACCTTC. J is TRBJ1-2 and V is TRBV5-6; 12 bases are a match to TRBD1. The CDR3 consists of 16 residues. The V segment lost 2 bases and the J segment 7 bases; nucleotides outside the gene matches: 9. The germline gives CDR1 SGHDT, CDR2 YYEEEE.

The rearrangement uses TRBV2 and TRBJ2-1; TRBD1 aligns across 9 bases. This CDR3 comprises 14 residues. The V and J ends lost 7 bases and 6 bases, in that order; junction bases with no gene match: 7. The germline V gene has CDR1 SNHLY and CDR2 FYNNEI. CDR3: CASTQGDRVNEQFF. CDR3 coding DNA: TGTGCCAGCACCCAAGGGGACAGGGTCAATGAGCAGTTCTTC.

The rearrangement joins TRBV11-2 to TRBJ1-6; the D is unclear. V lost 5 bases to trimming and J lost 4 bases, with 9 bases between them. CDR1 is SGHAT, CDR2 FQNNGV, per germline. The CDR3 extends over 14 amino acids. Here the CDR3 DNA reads TGTGCCAGCAGCCCTTACACATATAATTCACCCCTCCACTTT. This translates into CASSPYTYNSPLHF.